The entry below describes one T cell receptor beta chain. The antigen remains undetermined. This specimen comes from a study of PD-L1 blockade in urothelial cancer. The wider study: Patients' prior chemotherapy regimens numbered 0 to 3. The researchers analyzed blood 3 weeks (second dose) and 6 weeks after treatment start. General study results and limits: More expansion of tumor-associated blood clones, seen at 3 weeks, marked durable-benefit patients.

Noted time point: peripheral blood 6 weeks after treatment start. TCR analog templates of synthetic origin were spiked into each PCR. Profiling relied on immunoSEQ multiplex PCR, and the TCRdb table lists in-frame clones only, not all of them. Found here are 40,000 to 55,000 clones, around 89% of them singletons; the top ten hold 2.4%. J lost 6 bases, V lost 6 bases, and 13 bases had no gene match. This CDR3 region has 14 residues. The germline V gene has CDR1 SQVTM and CDR2 ANQGSEA. This TCR came from a man aged 60 to 75 with urothelial cancer. The material was PBMCs, obtained around atezolizumab (anti-PD-L1) treatment. V and J are TRBV29-1 and TRBJ1-2; 7 bases are shared with TRBD1. CDR3 residues: CSVAPSTGSNGYTF. The CDR3 coding sequence is TGCAGCGTGGCCCCCTCGACAGGGAGTAATGGCTACACCTTC.